These T cell receptor beta chains were read from a single sample in a study of spatial heterogeneity in lung cancer. Each CDR3 protein gets one entry after TCRdb re-called the 5' RACE reads with MiXCR. The data show fewer than 60,000 distinct CDR3 sequences, 6% to 8.5% seen once. This specimen was PBMCs, taken at follow-up. The receptors originated from a female donor with early-stage non-small cell lung cancer. Both conserved end residues are part of each CDR3. A D gene is named only where the DNA matches it firmly. A row's size may be missing; if present it is once, few, many or a size class.

len: 15; abundance: NA; d_gene: TRBD2; v_gene: TRBV7-2; j_gene: TRBJ2-3; CDR3aa: CASSISGGAVDTQYF; CDR3nt: TGTGCCAGCAGCATCAGCGGGGGGGCGGTCGATACGCAGTATTTT
len: 13; abundance: few; d_gene: NA; v_gene: TRBV2; j_gene: TRBJ2-2; CDR3aa: CASSVSYTGELFF; CDR3nt: TGTGCCAGCAGTGTCTCCTACACCGGGGAGCTGTTTTTT
len: 15; abundance: many; d_gene: TRBD2; v_gene: TRBV11-2; j_gene: TRBJ2-1; CDR3aa: CASSLVLAGYNEQFF; CDR3nt: TGTGCCAGCAGCTTAGTTCTAGCGGGTTACAATGAGCAGTTCTTC
len: 15; abundance: NA; d_gene: TRBD2; v_gene: TRBV7-6; j_gene: TRBJ2-3; CDR3aa: CASSRGGAEADTQYF; CDR3nt: TGTGCCAGCAGTCGCGGGGGGGCCGAGGCAGATACGCAGTATTTT
len: 12; abundance: many; d_gene: NA; v_gene: TRBV7-9; j_gene: TRBJ1-6; CDR3aa: CASSGGNSPLHF; CDR3nt: TGTGCCAGCAGCGGGGGGAATTCACCCCTCCACTTT
len: 16; abundance: NA; d_gene: NA; v_gene: TRBV5-1; j_gene: TRBJ2-5; CDR3aa: CASSLLVGVGSETQYF; CDR3nt: TGCGCCAGCAGCTTATTAGTCGGTGTAGGTTCTGAGACCCAGTACTTC
len: 18; abundance: many; d_gene: NA; v_gene: TRBV5-1; j_gene: TRBJ2-7; CDR3aa: CASSLAAGRGDFSYEQYF; CDR3nt: TGCGCCAGCAGCTTGGCCGCCGGCAGGGGGGATTTCTCCTACGAGCAGTACTTC
len: 14; abundance: NA; d_gene: NA; v_gene: TRBV19; j_gene: TRBJ2-7; CDR3aa: CASSEGHYSYEQYF; CDR3nt: TGTGCCAGTAGCGAGGGACACTACTCCTACGAGCAGTACTTC
len: 16; abundance: few; d_gene: NA; v_gene: TRBV6-2/TRBV6-3; j_gene: TRBJ2-1; CDR3aa: CASSYVSGMLSNEQFF; CDR3nt: TGTGCCAGCAGTTATGTATCAGGAATGCTTTCTAATGAGCAGTTCTTC
len: 14; abundance: many; d_gene: NA; v_gene: TRBV4-2; j_gene: TRBJ1-6; CDR3aa: CASSQGQPNSPLHF; CDR3nt: TGTGCCAGCAGCCAAGGACAGCCCAATTCACCCCTCCACTTT
len: 13; abundance: NA; d_gene: NA; v_gene: TRBV5-1; j_gene: TRBJ2-5; CDR3aa: CASGGYVQETQYF; CDR3nt: TGCGCCAGCGGGGGGTATGTACAAGAGACCCAGTACTTC